This is a list of T cell receptor beta chains from one sample in a study of blood T cell repertoires in COVID-19. Generated by immunoSEQ multiplex PCR, the TCRdb table keeps only in-frame clones and is missing some. The sample shows over 45,000 clones, roughly 90% of them seen only once. Sequencing used peripheral blood. The receptor set was obtained from a man aged 60 to 75 with active COVID-19. The CDR3 runs from the conserved cysteine through the conserved F or W. D genes are given only for firm matches. Only some rows state a clone size, as once, few, many or a class for expanded clones.

V gene	J gene	D gene	clone size	CDR3 protein	CDR3 DNA
TRBV29-1	TRBJ1-3	NA	NA	CSGQGRTGNTIYF	TGCAGCGGGCAGGGAAGGACTGGAAACACCATATATTTT
TRBV4-1	TRBJ2-6	TRBD2	NA	CASSQPLAGGPGANVLTF	TGCGCCAGCAGCCAACCTCTAGCGGGAGGGCCCGGGGCCAACGTCCTGACTTTC
TRBV27	TRBJ2-7	NA	NA	CASSLASSYEQYF	TGTGCCAGCAGTCTGGCTAGCTCCTACGAGCAGTACTTC
TRBV9	TRBJ2-3	TRBD2	NA	CASSYDSRLAGKDTQYF	TGTGCCAGCAGTTACGACTCCCGGCTAGCGGGAAAGGATACGCAGTATTTT
TRBV12-3/TRBV12-4	TRBJ2-1	NA	NA	CASSLDLVNEQFF	TGTGCCAGCAGTTTAGACCTAGTGAATGAGCAGTTCTTC
TRBV5-1	TRBJ2-4	NA	NA	CASSLAAAFGNIQYF	TGCGCCAGCAGCTTGGCCGCGGCGTTCGGAAACATTCAGTACTTC
TRBV12-3/TRBV12-4	TRBJ2-7	TRBD1	NA	CASSDGTVPEQYF	TGTGCCAGCAGTGACGGGACAGTCCCCGAGCAGTACTTC
TRBV4-2	TRBJ2-3	NA	NA	CASSQELEPTDTQYF	TGTGCCAGCAGCCAAGAGTTAGAACCCACAGATACGCAGTATTTT
TRBV29-1	TRBJ2-7	NA	once	CSVDGGPTYEQYF	TGCAGCGTTGACGGGGGGCCGACCTACGAGCAGTACTTC
TRBV20-1	TRBJ2-5	NA	NA	CSLLDRETQYF	TGCAGTTTACTAGACCGGGAGACCCAGTACTTC
TRBV25-1	TRBJ1-2	TRBD1	NA	CASSEGGTGAYGYTF	TGTGCCAGCAGTGAAGGAGGGACAGGGGCATATGGCTACACCTTC
TRBV2	TRBJ2-4	NA	NA	CASSVVNIQYF	TGTGCCAGCAGTGTAGTAAACATTCAGTACTTC
TRBV9	TRBJ2-5	TRBD1	once	CASSLDREETQYF	TGTGCCAGCAGCCTGGACAGGGAAGAGACCCAGTACTTC
TRBV12-3/TRBV12-4	TRBJ1-5	TRBD1	NA	CASRYRGPQHF	TGTGCCAGCAGGTACAGGGGGCCCCAGCATTTT
TRBV5-1	TRBJ2-7	TRBD1	once	CASSRGQGPDEQYF	TGCGCCAGCAGCAGGGGACAGGGCCCCGACGAGCAGTACTTC
TRBV2	TRBJ1-2	TRBD1	NA	CASRATGVYGYTF	TGTGCCAGCAGGGCGACAGGGGTCTACGGCTACACCTTC
TRBV24-1	TRBJ2-2	NA	few	CATSLSGGELFF	TGTGCCACCAGTTTATCCGGCGGGGAGCTGTTTTTT
TRBV6-5	TRBJ2-5	NA	NA	CASSHRGGVKETQYF	TGTGCCAGCAGTCACCGAGGAGGGGTGAAAGAGACCCAGTACTTC
TRBV19	TRBJ1-1	NA	NA	CASSLTVWDTEAFF	TGTGCCAGTAGTTTGACAGTATGGGACACTGAAGCTTTCTTT
TRBV7-2	TRBJ1-1	TRBD1	NA	CASSPQGAPSTEAFF	TGTGCCAGCAGCCCACAGGGGGCTCCAAGTACTGAAGCTTTCTTT
TRBV6-5	TRBJ1-2	NA	NA	CASSYLIPVKGAGYTF	TGTGCCAGCAGTTACCTGATCCCGGTGAAAGGAGCTGGCTACACCTTC
TRBV5-1	TRBJ2-4	NA	NA	CASSSGAVNIQYF	TGCGCCAGCAGCTCAGGGGCAGTAAACATTCAGTACTTC
TRBV4-2	TRBJ2-3	NA	NA	CASSQETGGDTQYF	TGTGCCAGCAGCCAAGAAACCGGCGGGGATACGCAGTATTTT
TRBV7-6	TRBJ2-1	TRBD2	NA	CASSPHPAGAYNEQFF	TGTGCCAGCAGCCCTCACCCCGCGGGGGCCTACAATGAGCAGTTCTTC
TRBV5-1	TRBJ2-3	TRBD2	NA	CASSSGLAGMTDTQYF	TGCGCCAGCAGCAGCGGACTAGCGGGAATGACAGATACGCAGTATTTT
TRBV29-1	TRBJ2-7	TRBD2	NA	CSAERGAREQYF	TGCAGCGCTGAGCGGGGGGCTAGGGAGCAGTACTTC
TRBV3-1/TRBV3-2	TRBJ1-6	TRBD1	NA	CASSLTGARVKSPLHF	TGTGCCAGCAGCCTCACAGGGGCCCGGGTAAAATCACCCCTCCACTTT
TRBV18	TRBJ2-2	NA	NA	CASSSHPAGNTGELFF	TGTGCCAGCTCTTCCCATCCAGCGGGGAACACCGGGGAGCTGTTTTTT
TRBV5-1	TRBJ2-1	NA	once	CASKPAGSEGEQFF	TGCGCCAGCAAGCCGGCCGGGAGTGAGGGTGAGCAGTTCTTC
TRBV27	TRBJ2-1	TRBD1	NA	CASSTTGTGGRNEQFF	TGTGCCAGCAGTACAACCGGGACAGGGGGCCGAAATGAGCAGTTCTTC
TRBV14	TRBJ2-2	NA	once	CASSQERTGELFF	TGTGCCAGCAGCCAAGAACGGACCGGGGAGCTGTTTTTT
TRBV24-1	TRBJ2-1	NA	NA	CATSDPGSEQFF	TGTGCCACCAGTGATCCGGGGTCCGAGCAGTTCTTC
TRBV10-3	TRBJ2-7	TRBD2	once	CAISERMAGGEQYF	TGTGCCATCAGTGAGAGGATGGCGGGGGGCGAGCAGTACTTC
TRBV11-3	TRBJ2-2	NA	NA	CASSLPSAGELFF	TGTGCCAGCAGCTTACCTAGCGCCGGGGAGCTGTTTTTT
TRBV4-1	TRBJ2-5	NA	NA	CASSPTGPEETQYF	TGCGCCAGCAGCCCTACAGGGCCTGAGGAGACCCAGTACTTC
TRBV19	TRBJ1-2	NA	NA	CASSIDGQKSYGYTF	TGTGCCAGTAGTATAGATGGACAGAAAAGCTATGGCTACACCTTC
TRBV4-1	TRBJ2-5	TRBD2	NA	CASSQGGLAGVETQYF	TGCGCCAGCAGCCAAGGGGGACTAGCGGGAGTAGAGACCCAGTACTTC
TRBV5-1	TRBJ1-1	TRBD1	NA	CASSFEQGGTEAFF	TGCGCCAGCAGCTTCGAACAGGGGGGCACTGAAGCTTTCTTT
TRBV5-1	TRBJ1-6	TRBD1	NA	CASSLESGGMYNSPLHF	TGCGCCAGCAGCTTGGAATCAGGGGGAATGTATAATTCACCCCTCCACTTT
TRBV15	TRBJ2-7	TRBD1	NA	CATSILGTGSHEQYF	TGTGCCACCAGCATTCTAGGGACAGGGTCACACGAGCAGTACTTC
TRBV6-5	TRBJ2-7	NA	once	CASSYVQGRPYEQYF	TGTGCCAGCAGTTACGTACAGGGAAGGCCCTACGAGCAGTACTTC
TRBV7-2	TRBJ2-3	TRBD2	NA	CASHASGRWGTQYF	TGTGCCAGTCACGCTAGCGGGAGGTGGGGTACGCAGTATTTT
TRBV19	TRBJ2-3	NA	NA	CASSILRADTQYF	TGTGCCAGTAGTATCCTCCGGGCAGATACGCAGTATTTT
TRBV5-1	TRBJ2-7	TRBD1	NA	CASSLGWTGRTLRELRGYEQYF	TGCGCCAGCAGCTTGGGGTGGACAGGGAGGACCCTGCGGGAACTACGAGGCTACGAGCAGTACTTC
TRBV19	TRBJ2-3	NA	NA	CASKGSSDTQYF	TGTGCCAGTAAAGGTAGCAGCGATACGCAGTATTTT
TRBV2	TRBJ1-2	TRBD1	NA	CASSGTGGYYGYTF	TGTGCCAGCAGTGGTACAGGGGGCTACTATGGCTACACCTTC
TRBV5-8	TRBJ2-5	TRBD2	NA	CASSLSGRGGVETQYF	TGTGCCAGCAGCTTGAGCGGGAGGGGAGGAGTAGAGACCCAGTACTTC
TRBV7-6	TRBJ2-7	NA	NA	CASSAGQPYEQYF	TGTGCCAGCAGCGCGGGACAGCCCTACGAGCAGTACTTC
TRBV7-8	TRBJ2-6	TRBD1	NA	CASSLATGTGGSGANVLTF	TGTGCCAGCAGCTTAGCGACGGGGACAGGGGGCTCTGGGGCCAACGTCCTGACTTTC
TRBV5-1	TRBJ2-3	TRBD1	NA	CASSPAGQGTDTQYF	TGCGCCAGCAGCCCGGCGGGACAGGGCACAGATACGCAGTATTTT
TRBV10-1	TRBJ2-5	TRBD2	once	CASSPGVAGAETQYF	TGCGCCAGCAGTCCCGGGGTAGCGGGAGCAGAGACCCAGTACTTC
TRBV5-4	TRBJ2-7	NA	NA	CASSLEQSSYEQYF	TGTGCCAGCAGCTTGGAACAGAGCTCCTACGAGCAGTACTTC
TRBV4-2	TRBJ1-6	NA	NA	CASSQSGGNSPLHF	TGTGCCAGCAGCCAATCGGGGGGTAATTCACCCCTCCACTTT
TRBV10-3	TRBJ2-6	TRBD2	once	CAITGGLFSGANVLTF	TGTGCCATCACGGGGGGTCTATTCTCTGGGGCCAACGTCCTGACTTTC
TRBV2	TRBJ2-5	NA	NA	CASSALKGGRETQYF	TGTGCCAGCAGTGCTTTAAAGGGGGGGCGAGAGACCCAGTACTTC
TRBV18	TRBJ2-5	NA	NA	CASSPITTQETQYF	TGTGCCAGCTCACCAATAACTACCCAAGAGACCCAGTACTTC
TRBV10-3	TRBJ1-5	TRBD1	NA	CAISERTGASNQPQHF	TGTGCCATCAGTGAGCGGACAGGAGCTAGCAATCAGCCCCAGCATTTT
TRBV11-2	TRBJ2-5	TRBD1	NA	CASSFSAGTGQETQYF	TGTGCCAGCAGCTTTAGTGCCGGGACAGGGCAAGAGACCCAGTACTTC
TRBV10-3	TRBJ1-5	NA	NA	CAISERTANQPQHF	TGTGCCATCAGTGAACGGACAGCTAATCAGCCCCAGCATTTT